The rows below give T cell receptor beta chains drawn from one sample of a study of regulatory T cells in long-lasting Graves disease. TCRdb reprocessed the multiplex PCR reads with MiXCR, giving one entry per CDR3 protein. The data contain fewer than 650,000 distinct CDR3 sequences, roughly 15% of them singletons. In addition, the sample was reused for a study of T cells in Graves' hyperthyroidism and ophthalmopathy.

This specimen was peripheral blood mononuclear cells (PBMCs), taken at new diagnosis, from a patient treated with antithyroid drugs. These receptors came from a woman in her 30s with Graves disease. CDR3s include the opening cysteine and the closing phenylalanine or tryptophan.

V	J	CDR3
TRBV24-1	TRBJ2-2	CATTQTGRPGELFF
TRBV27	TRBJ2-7	CASSLQGGSYEQYF
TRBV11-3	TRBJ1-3	CASAQFTGNTIYF
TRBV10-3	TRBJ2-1	CAISESEGVYEQFF
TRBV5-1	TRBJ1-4	CASSLGMRGAANEKLFF
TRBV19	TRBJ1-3	CASSASGTVRSGNTIYF
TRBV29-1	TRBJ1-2	CSVVGHVYGYTF
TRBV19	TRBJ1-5	CASSLPGSYQPQHF
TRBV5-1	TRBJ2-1	CACSASGRVDEQFF
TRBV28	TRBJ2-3	CASSQGNWDTQYF
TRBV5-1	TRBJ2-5	CASSPGHANQETQYF
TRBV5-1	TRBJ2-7	CASSYSGTDSYEQYF
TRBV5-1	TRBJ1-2	CASSWGNRGLDYGYTF
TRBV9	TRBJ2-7	CASSVTGVNTYEQYF
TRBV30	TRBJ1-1	CAWSALRGTEAFF
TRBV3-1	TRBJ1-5	CASSRTDNQPQHF
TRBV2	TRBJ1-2	CASSEVAGLYGYTF
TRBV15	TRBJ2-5	CATSRRGGQETQYF